This T cell receptor beta chain was sequenced during a study of T cells in Graves' hyperthyroidism and ophthalmopathy. The V end lost 5 bases, the J end lost 0 bases, and 13 bases lay between the germline ends. This CDR3 region has 15 residues. Germline V gene sequence: CDR1 SNHLY, CDR2 FYNNEI. Regarding the study as a whole: The model forecast ophthalmopathy, anticipating it by a median about six months before onset. Ophthalmopathy stood apart from stable hyperthyroidism in a 13 V-J model.

A word on this clonotype: As yet, its antigen is unknown.

Using RNA transcripts as the source, TCR beta CDR3 regions were amplified. Carried out on the TCR CDR3, a first-round RT-PCR used the HTBI primer set. In TCRdb, the multiplex PCR reads were re-called with MiXCR into one record per CDR3 protein. Seen here are about 340,000 distinct CDR3 sequences, roughly 21% observed once, and the top ten hold over 45%. The rearrangement links TRBV2 to TRBJ1-1; D unclear. The sample comprised blood. The TCR comes from a woman aged 50 to 65 with Graves' hyperthyroidism. The CDR3: CASSSPRIVNTEAFF. DNA of the CDR3: TGTGCCAGCAGTAGCCCCAGGATAGTGAACACTGAAGCTTTCTTT.